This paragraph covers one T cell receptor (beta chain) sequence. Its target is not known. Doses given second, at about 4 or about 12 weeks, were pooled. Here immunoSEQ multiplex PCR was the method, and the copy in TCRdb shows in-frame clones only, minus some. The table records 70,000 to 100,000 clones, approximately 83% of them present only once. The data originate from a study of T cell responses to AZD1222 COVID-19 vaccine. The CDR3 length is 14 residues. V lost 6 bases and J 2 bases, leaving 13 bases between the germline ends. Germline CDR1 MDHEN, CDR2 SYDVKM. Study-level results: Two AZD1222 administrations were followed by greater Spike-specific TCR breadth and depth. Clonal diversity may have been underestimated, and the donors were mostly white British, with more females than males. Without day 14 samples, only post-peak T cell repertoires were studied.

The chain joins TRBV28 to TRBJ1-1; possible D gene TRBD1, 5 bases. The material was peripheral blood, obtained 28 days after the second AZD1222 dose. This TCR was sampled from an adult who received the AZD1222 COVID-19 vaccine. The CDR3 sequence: CASSPPDSNTEAFF. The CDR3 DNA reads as TGTGCCAGCAGCCCACCAGACAGTAACACTGAAGCTTTCTTT.